This TCR beta chain is from a study of blood T cells in healthy people across ages. Overall study findings and caveats: The long-lived group displayed more naive CD4+ cells, plus higher diversity, than the aged donors did.

Note on this clonotype: What it binds is unknown.

The donors, healthy Caucasians from Russia, were aged about 6 to 90. Whenever a sample was processed, at least 6 million PBMCs were isolated. For the second PCR, which ran for 7 to 11 cycles, a sample-barcoded 5' primer and a J-beta primer mix were used. All cDNA molecules were each tagged by a template-switch adaptor with 12 random nucleotides. TCRdb re-called the 5' RACE reads with MiXCR, one entry per CDR3 protein. The table records fewer than 2,000,000 distinct CDR3 sequences, approximately 39% of them present only once. Trimming pared 6 bases from V and 4 bases from J, leaving 15 bases between. The CDR3 consists of 14 residues. Germline CDR1 reads LNHDA; CDR2 reads SQIVND (reference sequence).

The sequenced sample consisted of blood. The chain is built from TRBV19 and TRBJ1-2; maybe TRBD1 (6 bases). The sequence was collected from a human donor in good health. The CDR3 DNA sequence: TGTGCCAGTAGATTGGGTGGACAGTCCTATGGCTACACCTTC. Amino acids: CASRLGGQSYGYTF.